Presented here are 13 T cell receptor beta chains from one specimen sequenced in a study of T cell responses to AZD1222 COVID-19 vaccine. The method was immunoSEQ multiplex PCR; TCRdb's version includes in-frame clones alone and lacks a portion of them. Of 25,000 to 35,000 clones listed, about three quarters are singletons. This sample comprised peripheral blood, obtained on day 0 of AZD1222 vaccination. These receptors were taken from an adult in good health.

This clone rates as medium-sized. The J gene is TRBJ2-1, the V gene TRBV5-1, with D unclear. CDR1 is SGHRS, CDR2 YFSETQ, per germline. The V and J ends lost 2 bases and 4 bases respectively, with 7 bases between them. The CDR3 totals 13 residues. The CDR3: CASSFTPYNEQFF. CDR3 nucleotides: TGCGCCAGCAGCTTTACGCCGTACAATGAGCAGTTCTTC.

This sequence joins TRBV21-1 and TRBJ2-1. TRBV21-1 is an annotated pseudogene. CDR3 length: 14 amino acids. The CDR3 region is CASSKGTLHNEQFF. The CDR3, as DNA: TGTGCCAGCAGCAAAGGAACCCTGCACAATGAGCAGTTCTTC.

Regarding this clone: A much larger clone lies one base from this, so it may be a read error. Other DNA sequences in the sample encode the same CDR3. The genes are TRBV24-1 and TRBJ1-2; 7 nucleotides line up with TRBD1. Per germline, CDR1 KGHDR and CDR2 SFDVKD. Trimming at V came to 7 bases and at J to 0 bases, leaving 1 base not matched to a gene. The CDR3 runs 13 residues. CDR3 residues: CATSDRANYGYTF. The CDR3 nucleotides read TGTGCCACCAGCGACAGGGCTAACTATGGCTACACCTTC.

This clone was seen only a few times. Other nucleotide sequences in the sample specify the same CDR3. The CDR3 region has the DNA TGTGCCAGCAGCCAAGCTAGAGCCTACGAGCAGTACTTC. This encodes CASSQARAYEQYF. The chain carries TRBV3-1 (or the pseudogene TRBV3-2) and TRBJ2-7; D ambiguous. The V end lost 1 base, the J end lost 2 bases, and 6 bases lay between the germline ends. Germline loops: CDR1 LGHDT, CDR2 YNNKEL (reference sequence). The CDR3 loop spans 13 amino acids.

The chain recombines TRBV14 with TRBJ2-1, with 10 bases that match TRBD2. Trimming cost V 4 bases and J 3 bases; bases outside gene matches: 6. Germline V gene lookup returns CDR1 SGHDN and CDR2 FVKESK. The CDR3 contains 16 residues. This CDR3 reads CASSPRTSGIYNEQFF. CDR3 in DNA: TGTGCCAGCAGCCCGCGTACTAGCGGGATCTACAATGAGCAGTTCTTC. Complete variable domain (other parts from reference TRBV14 and TRBJ2-1): EAGVTQFPSHSVIEKGQTVTLRCDPISGHDNLYWYRRVMGKEIKFLLHFVKESKQDESGMPNNRFLAERTGGTYSTLKVQPAELEDSGVYFCASSPRTSGIYNEQFFGPGTRLTVL.

In the case of this clone: This specimen includes other DNA sequences encoding the same CDR3. This chain connects TRBV11-2 to TRBJ2-3; a weak D match, TRBD2 (5 bases). The CDR3 covers 13 residues. From germline, CDR1 is SGHAT and CDR2 FQNNGV. Deletions cut 5 bases from V and 4 bases from J, with 10 bases between. The CDR3: CASSSPRADTQYF. The CDR3 DNA reads TGTGCCAGCAGCAGCCCGAGGGCAGATACGCAGTATTTT.

By share of the sample, this clone is medium-sized. The chain uses TRBV2 and TRBJ1-5; TRBD1 matches 9 bases. Germline V CDR1 and CDR2: SNHLY, FYNNEI. The CDR3 length is 15 residues. V was pared by 6 bases and J by 3 bases, with 6 bases of the junction left unmatched. In DNA form, the CDR3 reads TGTGCCAGCAGACCCGGGACAGGGTCCAATCAGCCCCAGCATTTT. Its translation: CASRPGTGSNQPQHF.

Concerning this clone itself: An end of the junction does not agree with germline; a read error may underlie this. The chain is built from TRBV6-1 and TRBJ1-4, with a weak D call TRBD1 (5 bases). This CDR3 spans 15 amino acids. Germline CDR1 MNHNS, CDR2 SASEGT. CDR3 loop: CASSEAGGTNEKLFF. Written as DNA, the CDR3 is TGTGCCAGCAGCGAAGCCGGGGGAACTAATGAAAAACTGTTTTTT.

The chain carries TRBV9 and TRBJ1-2, with D hard to call. Trimming removed 2 bases from V and 8 bases from J, with 16 bases in between. Germline CDR1 and CDR2: SGDLS and YYNGEE. The CDR3 is made up of 14 amino acids. The CDR3 protein is CASSVSDQPSGYTF. The CDR3 region has the DNA TGTGCCAGCAGCGTTTCCGACCAGCCCAGCGGCTACACCTTC.

The CDR3 DNA sequence: TGTGCCAGCAGCTCGGGGAGTACAGGGGCGACAACTAATGAAAAACTGTTTTTT. It translates to CASSSGSTGATTNEKLFF. The rearrangement uses TRBV5-5 and TRBJ1-4; 7 nucleotides match TRBD1. This CDR3 has 18 amino acids. The V and J ends lost 3 bases and 0 bases, in that order; junction bases with no gene match: 11. In germline, CDR1 is SGHKS, CDR2 YYEKEE (reference sequence).

The V call is TRBV18, the J call TRBJ1-3; no reliable D call. The ends were cut back, 0 bases at V and 0 bases at J, with 6 bases in the middle. Germline V gene lookup returns CDR1 KGHSH and CDR2 LQKENI. This CDR3 region has 15 residues. DNA of the CDR3: TGTGCCAGCTCACCACCGGTGCTCTCTGGAAACACCATATATTTT. Amino acids: CASSPPVLSGNTIYF.

This clone was seen more than once but under ten times. The J gene is TRBJ2-7, the V gene TRBV18; 7 bases are shared with TRBD1. Germline CDR1 is KGHSH and CDR2 is LQKENI. This CDR3 has 14 residues. V gave up 3 bases and J gave up 2 bases; unmatched junction bases: 4. The CDR3: CASSPNRGPYEQYF. The CDR3 DNA sequence: TGTGCCAGCTCACCGAACAGGGGTCCCTACGAGCAGTACTTC.

The CDR3 region is CASSRPPGSQETQYF. CDR3 sequence (DNA): TGTGCCAGCTCACGGCCCCCGGGCAGTCAAGAGACCCAGTACTTC. The chain joins TRBV18 to TRBJ2-5; D is ambiguous. Germline assignment: CDR1 KGHSH and CDR2 LQKENI. CDR3 length: 15 residues. Trimming shortened V by 4 bases and J by 2 bases, and 14 bases separated the two germline ends.